Sequencing of this TCR beta chain was carried out in a study of OX40 agonist ivuxolimab in advanced cancers. In the study overall: Of the patients, three showed partial responses, one with hepatocellular carcinoma and two with cutaneous melanoma.

Germline V gene lookup returns CDR1 LGHNA and CDR2 YNFKEQ. This CDR3 is built from 16 residues. The V gene end was trimmed by 1 base and the J gene end by 6 bases; junction bases not matched to a gene: 9. Notes on the study in general: At 0.1 to 3.0 mg/kg and by week 6, clonal expansion occurred in CD4+ and CD8+ blood T cells.

TCRdb's copy holds only in-frame clones and misses some; the assay was immunoSEQ multiplex PCR. Of approximately 160,000 clones listed, roughly 94% were seen once; the top ten hold 0.31%. Comments on this clone: Its matching antigen is unknown.

The sequenced sample was CD4+ or CD8+ T cells sorted from blood, obtained in a trial of the OX40 agonist ivuxolimab. The receptor comes from an adult with an advanced solid tumor such as melanoma, head and neck, liver or kidney cancer. The V call is TRBV4-2, the J call TRBJ2-7; 10 bases agree with TRBD2. The CDR3 is CASSQVLASGSGEQYF. The CDR3 DNA reads as TGTGCCAGCAGCCAAGTTCTGGCTAGCGGGAGTGGCGAGCAGTACTTC.